These 30 T cell receptor beta chains share one sample of origin, sequenced in a study of vaccination effects on CD4 cells after COVID-19. Researchers isolated CD4+ T cells once 9 to 11 days of culture had elapsed. All participants had two doses of either the BNT162b2 or mRNA-1273 vaccine. No antigens are known for them. The data were produced by immunoSEQ multiplex PCR, yet TCRdb's version contains in-frame clones alone and is incomplete. Among tens of thousands of clones listed, less than 85% were seen once. Source: CD4+ T cells from PBMCs cultured without peptide, taken after COVID-19 vaccination. The source of these receptors is a human donor who received a COVID-19 vaccine.

This chain links TRBV7-2 with TRBJ2-5; D may be TRBD1 (6 bases). Germline V gives CDR1 SGHTA, CDR2 FQGNSA. V lost 1 base to trimming and J lost 2 bases, with 11 bases between them. This CDR3 is 15 amino acids long. CDR3 coding DNA: TGTGCCAGCAGCTTAGTAGTGGACAGACAAGAGACCCAGTACTTC. Amino acid sequence: CASSLVVDRQETQYF.

The rearrangement uses TRBV6-1 and TRBJ1-1, with TRBD1 matching 7 bases. Germline loops: CDR1 MNHNS, CDR2 SASEGT. V gave up 2 bases and J gave up 0 bases; unmatched junction bases: 3. The CDR3 is 15 residues long. CDR3 residues: CASSELTGMNTEAFF. As DNA, the CDR3 is TGTGCCAGCAGTGAATTGACAGGGATGAACACTGAAGCTTTCTTT.

This chain links TRBV5-1 with TRBJ2-2; D is unresolved. The CDR3 has 16 amino acids. The V end was cut by 4 bases, the J end by 3 bases, with 16 bases between. Germline assignment: CDR1 SGHRS and CDR2 YFSETQ. CDR3 amino acids: CASSGSSVSHTGELFF. Here the CDR3 DNA reads TGCGCCAGCAGCGGGTCGAGTGTGTCCCACACCGGGGAGCTGTTTTTT.

This chain joins TRBV3-1 (or the pseudogene TRBV3-2) and TRBJ1-2, with a weak D call TRBD1 (5 bases). The CDR3 runs to 18 residues. The V and J ends lost 0 bases and 6 bases respectively, with 23 bases between them. In germline, CDR1 is LGHDT, CDR2 YNNKEL (reference sequence). CDR3 DNA sequence: TGTGCCAGCAGCCAAGACTTCCCCCCCACACAGGATTCTCATGGCTACACCTTC. Residues: CASSQDFPPTQDSHGYTF.

The chain recombines TRBV11-2 with TRBJ1-1; D is uncertain. With 5 bases removed from V and 0 bases from J, the gap between germline ends came to 7 bases. The CDR3 consists of 13 residues. Per germline, CDR1 SGHAT and CDR2 FQNNGV. DNA of the CDR3: TGTGCCAGCAGCGGATCAGTGAACACTGAAGCTTTCTTT. Protein: CASSGSVNTEAFF.

V usage is TRBV7-2 and J usage is TRBJ2-2, with D perhaps TRBD2 (5 bases). This CDR3 is 16 amino acids long. Deletions cut 5 bases from V and 7 bases from J, with 20 bases between. CDR1 and CDR2 from the germline V gene are SGHTA and FQGNSA. The CDR3 loop is CASSGGSMLSNGELFF. CDR3 coding DNA: TGTGCCAGCAGCGGAGGAAGTATGCTCTCTAACGGGGAGCTGTTTTTT.

The rearrangement joins TRBV18 to TRBJ2-7; 7 positions agree with TRBD1. This CDR3 contains 14 residues. Trimming cost V 1 base and J 3 bases; bases outside gene matches: 3. From germline, CDR1 is KGHSH and CDR2 LQKENI. CDR3 DNA: TGTGCCAGCTCACCACAGGGACAGAGCTACGAGCAGTACGTC. Protein sequence: CASSPQGQSYEQYV.

This clone occurred once. This chain joins TRBV5-5 and TRBJ1-5, with D hard to call. The CDR3 covers 15 residues. Trimming removed 1 base at V and 0 bases at J, with 8 bases between. The germline gives CDR1 SGHKS, CDR2 YYEKEE (reference sequence). Here the CDR3 reads CASSLNFYSNQPQHF. The CDR3 coding sequence is TGTGCCAGCAGCTTGAATTTTTATAGCAATCAGCCCCAGCATTTT.

CDR3 sequence (DNA): TGCGCCAGCAGCCGAAAATCCGACAGCGGCGTCCAAGAGACCCAGTACTTC. It codes for CASSRKSDSGVQETQYF. The genes are TRBV4-1 and TRBJ2-5; D may match TRBD1 or TRBD2 (5 bases each). The CDR3 sequence is 17 residues long. V was pared by 4 bases and J by 1 base, with 19 bases between. The germline gives CDR1 MGHRA, CDR2 YSYEKL.

This clone was found a few times. This rearrangement joins TRBV29-1 to TRBJ1-2; 7 nucleotides align to TRBD1. This CDR3 is built from 13 residues. Germline loops: CDR1 SQVTM, CDR2 ANQGSEA. V gave up 4 bases and J gave up 4 bases; unmatched junction bases: 6. CDR3 sequence: CSVGTGLIYGYTF. The CDR3 DNA is TGCAGCGTTGGGACAGGACTGATCTATGGCTACACCTTC.

The genes are TRBV16 and TRBJ1-2; weak D call: TRBD1 (5 bases). The CDR3 extends over 18 amino acids. Trimming shortened V by 4 bases and J by 2 bases, and 23 bases separated the two germline ends. Germline lookup yields CDR1 KGHSY and CDR2 FQNENV. The CDR3 loop is CASSLPVPRGRENYGYTF. The CDR3 region has the DNA TGTGCCAGCAGCCTACCCGTCCCTCGCGGCAGGGAAAACTATGGCTACACCTTC.

This rearrangement joins TRBV27 to TRBJ2-2; D is possibly TRBD2 (5 bases). There are 13 residues in the CDR3. With 10 bases removed from V and 7 bases from J, the gap between germline ends came to 16 bases. Germline CDR1 reads MNHEY; CDR2 reads SMNVEV (reference sequence). The CDR3 protein is CATQMWAGGELFF. The CDR3 nucleotides read TGTGCCACCCAGATGTGGGCGGGCGGGGAGCTGTTTTTT.

V and J are TRBV5-1 and TRBJ2-2; D gene uncertain. Germline assignment: CDR1 SGHRS and CDR2 YFSETQ. The CDR3 length is 13 residues. V dropped 1 base and J dropped 7 bases, with 8 bases sitting between them. The DNA of the CDR3 is TGCGCCAGCAGCTTGAATCCGGGCGGGGAGCTGTTTTTT. Translation: CASSLNPGGELFF.

The rearrangement joins TRBV4-3 to TRBJ1-2; 7 bases are a match to TRBD1. The CDR3 is made up of 15 amino acids. Germline lookup yields CDR1 LGHNA and CDR2 YSLEER. V dropped 1 base and J dropped 7; count of bases not matched to a gene: 9. CDR3 bases: TGCGCCAGCAGCCAAGGCCGGGAGGGGGCGCGTGGCTACACCTTC. Amino acid sequence: CASSQGREGARGYTF.

J is TRBJ1-5 and V is TRBV6-6, with D unresolved. CDR1 and CDR2 from the germline V gene are MNHNY and SVGAGI (reference sequence). Trimming removed 5 bases from V and 1 base from J, with 3 bases in between. This CDR3 is 12 amino acids long. The CDR3 reads CASSQSNQPQHF. The CDR3 region has the DNA TGTGCCAGCAGTCAAAGCAATCAGCCCCAGCATTTT.

CDR3 sequence (DNA): TGTGCCAGCAAAAGACAGATTCAAGAGACCCAGTACTTC. Amino acids: CASKRQIQETQYF. V and J are TRBV6-5 and TRBJ2-5; D may be TRBD1 (5 bases). Germline assignment: CDR1 MNHEY and CDR2 SVGAGI. The CDR3 is made up of 13 amino acids. V lost 7 bases and J 2 bases, leaving 11 bases between the germline ends.

The chain combines TRBV7-2 with TRBJ1-1; 11 nucleotides agree with TRBD1. Germline V gene sequence: CDR1 SGHTA, CDR2 FQGNSA. The CDR3 has 15 residues. V shed 5 bases and J 10 bases; nucleotides not matched to a gene: 12. The CDR3 bases are TGTGCCAGCAGCACTAGAGGACAGGGGGCTTCTGGAGCTTTCTTT. Protein: CASSTRGQGASGAFF.

The J gene is TRBJ2-2, the V gene TRBV7-3; 11 nucleotides agree with TRBD2. J was trimmed by 6 bases and V by 5 bases; bases with no gene match: 5. Per germline, CDR1 SGHTA and CDR2 FQGTGA. The length of the CDR3 is 15 residues. The CDR3 DNA reads as TGTGCCAGCAGCCTTAGCGGGGGGGCCCCCGGGGAGCTGTTTTTT. It is translated as CASSLSGGAPGELFF.

The rearrangement uses TRBV6-6 and TRBJ2-6; D call uncertain. Germline-derived CDR1 and CDR2 are MNHNY and SVGAGI (reference sequence). Trimming left V 5 bases short and J 0 bases short, with 14 bases between. The CDR3 consists of 17 residues. CDR3 residues: CASSRDQVLSGANVLTF. The CDR3 bases are TGTGCCAGCAGTCGTGACCAGGTTCTCTCTGGGGCCAACGTCCTGACTTTC.

This sequence joins TRBV4-1 and TRBJ2-4, with no clear D. Germline V gene sequence: CDR1 MGHRA, CDR2 YSYEKL. This CDR3 is built from 15 residues. V lost 5 bases and J lost 0, with 11 bases in between. This CDR3 is CASSFLVLAKNIQYF. CDR3 DNA sequence: TGCGCCAGCAGCTTTTTGGTCCTAGCCAAAAACATTCAGTACTTC.

V gene TRBV24-1 combines with J gene TRBJ2-5; D is perhaps TRBD1 or TRBD2 (6 bases each). V was cut by 9 bases and J by 2 bases, with 12 bases left in between. This CDR3 is 13 amino acids long. CDR1 is KGHDR and CDR2 is SFDVKD in the germline V gene. The CDR3 reads CATQIGGQETQYF. The CDR3 region has the DNA TGTGCCACCCAGATAGGGGGGCAAGAGACCCAGTACTTC.

V usage is TRBV6-6 and J usage is TRBJ1-1, with D tentatively TRBD1 (5 bases). The CDR3 runs to 14 residues. V was cut by 6 bases and J by 5 bases, with 16 bases left in between. Looked up from germline, CDR1 is MNHNY and CDR2 is SVGAGI (reference sequence). The CDR3: CASSPSSGGTEAFF. The CDR3 region has the DNA TGTGCCAGCAGCCCTAGCAGCGGGGGGACTGAAGCTTTCTTT.

CDR3 amino acids: CASSVAATVWGYNEQFF. The CDR3 DNA sequence: TGTGCCAGCAGCGTAGCCGCCACGGTGTGGGGGTACAATGAGCAGTTCTTC. This chain connects TRBV9 to TRBJ2-1; the D call may be TRBD1 or TRBD2 (5 bases each). V lost 0 bases, J lost 4 bases, and 17 bases lay in between. CDR3 size: 17 residues. Germline CDR1 and CDR2: SGDLS and YYNGEE.

The CDR3 sequence: CASSHQGILLEEQYV. For the CDR3, the DNA is TGCGCCAGCAGTCACCAGGGAATCCTCCTAGAGGAGCAGTACGTC. J is TRBJ2-7 and V is TRBV23-1; D may be TRBD1 (5 bases). TRBV23-1 is annotated as an ORF whose role is uncertain. Between the trimmed V and J ends, which lost 3 bases and 7 bases, there was a span of 19 bases. The CDR3 is 15 amino acids.

The rearrangement joins TRBV6-2 or TRBV6-3 to TRBJ1-2, with TRBD1 as a possible D gene (5 bases). The CDR3 sequence is 14 residues long. The germline V gene has CDR1 MNHEY and CDR2 SVGEGT. Trimming took 6 bases from V and 3 from J, leaving 14 bases between them. CDR3 nucleotide sequence: TGTGCCAGCAGCGACCGCAGGGAGGACTATGGCTACACCTTC. Its translation: CASSDRREDYGYTF.

The V and J genes are TRBV19 and TRBJ2-7; tentatively, D is TRBD2 (6 bases). Germline V gene data show CDR1 as LNHDA and CDR2 as SQIVND (reference sequence). Trimming cost V 6 bases and J 0 bases, with 12 bases left between them. The CDR3 consists of 14 residues. The DNA of the CDR3 is TGTGCCAGTAGACGGGACTTTAACTCCTACGAGCAGTACGTC. As protein: CASRRDFNSYEQYV.

V usage is TRBV7-6 and J usage is TRBJ2-6; D may match TRBD1 or TRBD2 (5 bases each). Trimming removed 2 bases at V and 6 bases at J, with 14 bases between. Germline V gene lookup returns CDR1 SGHVS and CDR2 FNYEAQ. This CDR3 has 16 amino acids. The DNA for the CDR3 is TGTGCCAGCAGCTTAAGATCAGGGCGGGTGGCCAACGTCCTGACTTTC. Translating gives CASSLRSGRVANVLTF.

The rearrangement uses TRBV19 and TRBJ1-1; 9 bases are shared with TRBD1. The J segment lost 5 bases and the V segment lost 0 bases, leaving 7 bases of the junction unmatched. Looked up from germline, CDR1 is LNHDA and CDR2 is SQIVND (reference sequence). The CDR3 runs to 16 residues. DNA for the CDR3: TGTGCCAGTAGTATAGAACCGGACAGGGGTGGGACTGAAGCTTTCTTT. Protein product: CASSIEPDRGGTEAFF.

V gene TRBV21-1 combines with J gene TRBJ1-2. TRBV21-1 counts as a pseudogene. This CDR3 is 16 amino acids long. CDR3 amino acids: CASSKAWGGASYGYTF. CDR3 DNA sequence: TGTGCCAGCAGCAAAGCGTGGGGGGGCGCTAGCTATGGCTACACCTTC.

This rearrangement joins TRBV27 to TRBJ2-5; no firm D call. Looked up from germline, CDR1 is MNHEY and CDR2 is SMNVEV (reference sequence). This CDR3 is 14 amino acids long. The V gene lost 6 bases and the J gene lost 1 base, with 12 bases spanning the gap. CDR3 in DNA: TGTGCCAGCAGACGCGTAAGCTCCCAAGAGACCCAGTACTTC. It yields the protein CASRRVSSQETQYF.